This TCR beta chain is drawn from a study of cytomegalovirus exposure and HLA in healthy donors. All the people who gave samples were healthy bone marrow donors. It was with 60 Vbeta and 13 Jbeta primers that the PCR ran. Sequencing used immunoSEQ multiplex PCR; TCRdb keeps in-frame clones, though not all of them. The table has some 100,000 clones, approximately 77% seen once. As concerns this clone: Its specificity is unknown.

Notes on the study in general: Most sequenced TCRs were rare (though some public TCRs occurred in many donors).

Trimming removed 5 bases from V and 0 bases from J, with 8 bases in between. The germline V gene has CDR1 SEHNR and CDR2 FQNEAQ (reference sequence). The CDR3 has 13 amino acids. Sequencing used PBMCs. The sequence was collected from a man aged 45 to 65 in good health and CMV-seropositive. The chain is built from TRBV7-9 and TRBJ2-7; a possible D gene is TRBD2 (6 bases). CDR3 loop: CASSQAGSYEQYF. The CDR3 region has the DNA TGTGCCAGCAGCCAAGCGGGCTCCTACGAGCAGTACTTC.